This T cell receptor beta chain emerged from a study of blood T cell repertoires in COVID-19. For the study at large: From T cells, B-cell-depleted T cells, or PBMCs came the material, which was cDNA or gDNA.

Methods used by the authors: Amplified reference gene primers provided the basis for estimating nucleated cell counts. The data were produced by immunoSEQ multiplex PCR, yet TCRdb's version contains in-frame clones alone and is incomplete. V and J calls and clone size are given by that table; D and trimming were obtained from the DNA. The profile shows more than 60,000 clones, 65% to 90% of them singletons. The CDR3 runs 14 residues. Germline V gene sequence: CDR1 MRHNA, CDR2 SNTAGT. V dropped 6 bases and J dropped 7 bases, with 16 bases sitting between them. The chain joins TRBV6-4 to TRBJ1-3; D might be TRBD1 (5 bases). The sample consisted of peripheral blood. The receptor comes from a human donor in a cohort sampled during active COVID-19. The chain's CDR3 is CASSDGGLGNTIYF. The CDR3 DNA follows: TGTGCCAGCAGCGACGGGGGGTTAGGGAACACCATATATTTT.